Below are 12 T cell receptor beta chains sequenced from a single sample in a study of blood T cell repertoires in COVID-19. Assay: immunoSEQ multiplex PCR; the TCRdb copy retains only in-frame clones and omits some. The sample records roughly 84,000 clones, roughly 80% being singletons. Sequencing input: peripheral blood. The origin of the receptors is a woman in her thirties or forties with active or convalescent COVID-19.

The sample holds one count of this clone. The rearrangement joins TRBV5-1 to TRBJ2-1; TRBD2 aligns across 10 bases. This CDR3 contains 19 residues. V lost 0 bases and J lost 4; bases outside the gene matches: 13. CDR1 SGHRS and CDR2 YFSETQ come from the germline V gene. DNA of the CDR3: TGCGCCAGCAGCTTGGGGCGGGCTAGCGGGAGAGGAGTTTACAATGAGCAGTTCTTC. As protein: CASSLGRASGRGVYNEQFF.

CDR3 DNA sequence: TGTGCCATCAGAAGAGGTCGGGAGAAGAACACTGAAGCTTTCTTT. Translated: CAIRRGREKNTEAFF. The chain has TRBV10-3 and TRBJ1-1, with D uncertain. The length of the CDR3 is 15 residues. Germline CDR1 and CDR2: ENHRY and SYGVKD. V gave up 6 bases and J gave up 1 base, with 15 bases separating them.

Only a few counts were recorded for this clone. The rearrangement joins TRBV7-2 to TRBJ1-1; possibly TRBD1 for D (5 bases). Trimming cost V 0 bases and J 4 bases, with 9 bases left between them. The CDR3 totals 14 residues. Germline V lookup: CDR1 SGHTA, CDR2 FQGNSA. The CDR3 sequence: CASSLARGVTEAFF. For the CDR3, the DNA is TGTGCCAGCAGCTTAGCTCGGGGGGTCACTGAAGCTTTCTTT.

This chain uses TRBV4-2 with TRBJ2-1; D might be TRBD1 (6 bases). V was cut by 6 bases and J by 0 bases, with 6 bases left in between. The germline gives CDR1 LGHNA, CDR2 YNFKEQ. There are 13 residues in the CDR3. This chain's CDR3 is CASRDSSYNEQFF. CDR3 bases: TGTGCCAGCAGGGACAGCTCCTACAATGAGCAGTTCTTC.

This clone was detected ten times or more. The sample holds other DNA sequences that translate to the same CDR3. The rearrangement joins TRBV6-5 to TRBJ1-2; D is unclear. With 3 bases removed from V and 4 bases from J, the gap between germline ends came to 6 bases. There are 12 residues in the CDR3. Germline values: CDR1 MNHEY, CDR2 SVGAGI. In DNA form, the CDR3 reads TGTGCCAGCAGTTATTCGGGCTATGGCTACACCTTC. Translated, it gives CASSYSGYGYTF.

With regard to this clone: One end of the junction fails to match germline, which may point to a read error. The chain combines TRBV12-5 with TRBJ1-1; TRBD1 aligns across 7 bases. The CDR3 spans 11 residues. Germline-derived CDR1 and CDR2 are LGHNT and FRNRAP. This CDR3 is CASGLGQKAFF. CDR3 nucleotide sequence: TGTGCTAGTGGCTTGGGACAGAAAGCTTTCTTT.

The CDR3 nucleotides read TGTGCCAGCAGTCTAGGACAGGTGGGGGAGCAGTACTTC. It codes for CASSLGQVGEQYF. J is TRBJ2-7 and V is TRBV2, with 7 bases aligning to TRBD1. With V trimmed by 5 bases and J by 7 bases, 8 bases remained unmatched. This CDR3 has 13 amino acids. Germline loops: CDR1 SNHLY, CDR2 FYNNEI.

This clone was picked up a small number of times. This rearrangement joins TRBV11-2 to TRBJ2-7; 11 bases fit TRBD1. The CDR3 is 14 residues long. From germline, CDR1 is SGHAT and CDR2 FQNNGV. V lost 3 bases to trimming and J lost 5 bases; unmatched junction nucleotides: 3. Written as DNA, the CDR3 is TGTGCCAGCAGCTTCGGACAGGGGGCGGACGAGCAGTACTTC. Protein product: CASSFGQGADEQYF.

The chain links TRBV6-5 to TRBJ2-7; 8 positions match TRBD2. Trimming took 5 bases from V and 0 from J; bases not matched to a gene: 3. This CDR3 is built from 14 residues. In germline, CDR1 is MNHEY, CDR2 SVGAGI. CDR3 bases: TGTGCCAGCAGTCTAGCGGGTAACTCCTACGAGCAGTACTTC. The encoded protein is CASSLAGNSYEQYF.

The table lists this clone with a count of one. Other DNA sequences in this specimen translate into the identical CDR3. The chain links TRBV28 to TRBJ2-7; TRBD1 aligns across 10 bases. Unmatched junction bases numbered 13, after V lost 2 bases and J lost 0 bases. Germline lookup yields CDR1 MDHEN and CDR2 SYDVKM. This CDR3 comprises 19 residues. Here the CDR3 DNA reads TGTGCCAGCAGTTTAGGCAGGGGACAGGGGTTGGGAAGCTCCTACGAGCAGTACTTC. The encoded protein is CASSLGRGQGLGSSYEQYF.

V usage is TRBV2 and J usage is TRBJ2-5; weak D call: TRBD1 (6 bases). The CDR3 length is 16 residues. The ends were cut back, 0 bases at V and 1 base at J, with 12 bases in the middle. The V gene's germline CDR1 is SNHLY and CDR2 FYNNEI. DNA of the CDR3: TGTGCCAGCAGTGAAGCGGGCTGGGGGCTCCAAGAGACCCAGTACTTC. This sequence encodes CASSEAGWGLQETQYF.

The CDR3: CASSLVPGASYEQYF. The CDR3 DNA reads TGCGCCAGCAGCTTGGTCCCAGGGGCCTCCTACGAGCAGTACTTC. The chain employs TRBV5-1 and TRBJ2-7; the D gene is possibly TRBD1 (6 bases). Germline CDR1 is SGHRS and CDR2 is YFSETQ. The CDR3 consists of 15 residues. V was pared by 0 bases and J by 0 bases, with 10 bases between.